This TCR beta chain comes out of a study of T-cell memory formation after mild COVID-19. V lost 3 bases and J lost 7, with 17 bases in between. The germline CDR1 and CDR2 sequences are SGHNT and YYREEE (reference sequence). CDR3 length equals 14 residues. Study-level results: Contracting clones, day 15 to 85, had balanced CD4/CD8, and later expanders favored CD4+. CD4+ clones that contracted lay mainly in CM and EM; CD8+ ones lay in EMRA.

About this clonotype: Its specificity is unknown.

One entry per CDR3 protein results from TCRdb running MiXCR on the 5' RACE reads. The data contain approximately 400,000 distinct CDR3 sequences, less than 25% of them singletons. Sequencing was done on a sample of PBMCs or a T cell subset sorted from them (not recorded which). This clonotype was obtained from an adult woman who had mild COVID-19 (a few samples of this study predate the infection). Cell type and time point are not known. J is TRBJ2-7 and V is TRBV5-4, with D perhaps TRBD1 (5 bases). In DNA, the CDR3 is TGTGCCAGCAGCTCCGAATTGACAGACCCAGAGCAGTACTTC. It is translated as CASSSELTDPEQYF.